These 8 T cell receptor beta chains share one sample of origin, sequenced in a study of T cell repertoires in cytomegalovirus infection. TCRdb re-called the reads through MiXCR, storing one row per CDR3 protein. This table holds 150,000 to 200,000 distinct CDR3 sequences, about a tenth found once. The sequencing input was PBMCs. The receptors come from a human donor in good health (CMV status not recorded). Some clones in this sample may be carry-over from other donors' samples.

This clonotype was counted between two and nine times. The genes are TRBV4-3 and TRBJ1-2; no definite D call. Trimming took off 2 bases at V and 0 bases at J, with 13 bases between the two ends. Germline assignment: CDR1 LGHNA and CDR2 YSLEER. The CDR3 totals 16 residues. Here the CDR3 reads CASSQTGEAANYGYTF. In DNA form, the CDR3 reads TGCGCCAGCAGCCAAACCGGGGAGGCAGCTAACTATGGCTACACCTTC.

The chain has TRBV6-2 or TRBV6-3 and TRBJ2-7, with 9 nucleotides matching TRBD1. The CDR3 has 14 amino acids. Unmatched junction bases numbered 6, after V lost 6 bases and J lost 3 bases. CDR1 is MNHEY and CDR2 is SVGEGT in the germline V gene. The CDR3 is CASREDRGNYEQYF. The CDR3 nucleotides read TGTGCCAGCAGAGAGGACAGGGGAAACTACGAGCAGTACTTC.

As concerns this clonotype: The junction departs from germline at one end; a sequencing error may be responsible. The chain couples TRBV29-1 to TRBJ1-1; no reliable D call. CDR1 SQVTM and CDR2 ANQGSEA come from the germline V gene. The CDR3 loop spans 11 amino acids. DNA of the CDR3: TGCAGCGTTGAGGTGAACACTGAAGCTATCTTT. Translating it yields CSVEVNTEAIF. Based on the CDR3 plus reference TRBV29-1 and TRBJ1-1, the full variable domain is SAVISQKPSRDICQRGTSLTIQCQVDSQVTMMFWYRQQPGQSLTLIATANQGSEATYESGFVIDKFPISRPNLTFSTLTVSNMSPEDSSIYLCSVEVNTEAIFGQGTRLTVV.

This clonotype was seen many times. The rearrangement joins TRBV5-4 to TRBJ1-1; D perhaps matches TRBD1 (6 bases). Trimming left V 6 bases short and J 4 bases short, with 16 bases between. The CDR3 is made up of 14 amino acids. Germline lookup yields CDR1 SGHNT and CDR2 YYREEE (reference sequence). DNA of the CDR3: TGTGCCAGCATCCCCAGGGGAGGAGGCACTGAAGCTTTCTTT. It encodes CASIPRGGGTEAFF.

The chain couples TRBV28 to TRBJ2-6, with D possibly being TRBD1 (6 bases). This CDR3 has 14 residues. CDR1 and CDR2 (germline): MDHEN, SYDVKM. Deletions cut 6 bases from V and 4 bases from J, with 10 bases between. CDR3 sequence (DNA): TGTGCCAGCAGAATGGGGGCCGGGGCCAACGTCCTGACTTTC. Translation: CASRMGAGANVLTF.

This clonotype occurred many times. The chain couples TRBV7-3 to TRBJ1-1, with 7 bases lining up with TRBD1. Trimming at V came to 4 bases and at J to 1 base, leaving 3 bases not matched to a gene. Germline-derived CDR1 and CDR2 are SGHTA and FQGTGA. The CDR3 totals 14 residues. The chain's CDR3 is CASSSQGTNTEAFF. The CDR3 DNA sequence: TGTGCCAGCAGCTCACAGGGGACGAACACTGAAGCTTTCTTT.

This clonotype has ten or more counts. The chain links TRBV7-2 to TRBJ2-1; no firm D call. CDR3 length: 13 residues. Trimming removed 4 bases at V and 4 bases at J, with 8 bases between. Germline V gene lookup returns CDR1 SGHTA and CDR2 FQGNSA. The CDR3 spells CASSYYGYNEQFF. The DNA of the CDR3 is TGTGCCAGCAGCTACTACGGGTACAATGAGCAGTTCTTC.

The rearrangement links TRBV6-6 to TRBJ1-4; tentatively, D is TRBD1 (5 bases). Trimming stripped 6 bases from V and 11 bases from J, with 19 bases between. Germline V gene lookup returns CDR1 MNHNY and CDR2 SVGAGI (reference sequence). The CDR3 has 14 amino acids. The CDR3 spells CASSPVEGLKKLFF. CDR3 nucleotides: TGTGCCAGCAGCCCTGTGGAGGGGCTGAAGAAACTGTTTTTT.